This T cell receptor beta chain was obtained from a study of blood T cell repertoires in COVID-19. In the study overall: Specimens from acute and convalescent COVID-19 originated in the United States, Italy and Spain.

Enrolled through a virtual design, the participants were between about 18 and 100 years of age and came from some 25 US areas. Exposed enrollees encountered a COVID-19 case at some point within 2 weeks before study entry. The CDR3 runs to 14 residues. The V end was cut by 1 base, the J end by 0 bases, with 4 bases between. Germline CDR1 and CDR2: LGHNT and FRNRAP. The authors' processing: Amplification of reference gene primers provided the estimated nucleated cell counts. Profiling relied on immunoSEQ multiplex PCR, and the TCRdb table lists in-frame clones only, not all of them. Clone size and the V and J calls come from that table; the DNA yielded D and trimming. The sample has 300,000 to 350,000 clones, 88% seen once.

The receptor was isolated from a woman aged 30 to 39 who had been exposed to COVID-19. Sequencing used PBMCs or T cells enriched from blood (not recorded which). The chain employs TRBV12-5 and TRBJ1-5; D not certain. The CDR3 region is CASGLGHSNQPQHF. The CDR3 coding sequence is TGTGCTAGTGGTTTGGGTCATAGCAATCAGCCCCAGCATTTT.